This TCR beta chain was sequenced during a study of cytomegalovirus exposure and HLA in healthy donors. On the study more broadly: HLA-typed donors were the source of about 85 million unique TCRs held in an early data release. Study outcomes and limitations: One variant, a missense change in DCLRE1C, was linked in a later analysis to TCR beta V- and J-gene trimming. Later analysis suggested most CMV-associated TCR beta chains were HLA-restricted.

Regarding this clone: Antigen: not known.

Germline V gene lookup returns CDR1 LGHNA and CDR2 YNFKEQ. The length of the CDR3 is 17 residues. J was trimmed by 9 bases and V by 3 bases; bases with no gene match: 17. Primers for the PCR totalled 60 Vbeta and 13 Jbeta. The assay was immunoSEQ multiplex PCR, and TCRdb's table has in-frame clones only and misses some. The table includes approximately 95,000 clones, around 81% detected once. This clonotype was sampled from a woman in her 70s in good health and CMV-seropositive. Material: PBMCs. The rearrangement links TRBV4-2 to TRBJ2-1, with 7 bases that match TRBD2. The CDR3 sequence is CASSQATGGSVVGEQFF. The CDR3 DNA is TGTGCCAGCAGCCAGGCCACGGGCGGGAGCGTGGTTGGTGAGCAGTTCTTC.